This T cell receptor beta chain was identified in a study of blood T cells in healthy people across ages. Study outcomes and limitations: As age increased, TCR beta diversity per million T cells fell in a roughly linear fashion. Strong correlation was found linking TCR beta diversity to naive T cell percentage.

Comments on this clonotype: The antigen is not known.

Primers used in a second PCR of roughly 6 to 11 cycles were a sample-barcoded 5' primer and a J-beta primer mix. Each of the cDNA molecules was tagged by a template-switch adaptor with 12 random nucleotides. TCRdb re-derived calls from the 5' RACE reads in MiXCR, one entry per CDR3 protein. The sample consists of about 1.8 million distinct CDR3 sequences, around half of them appearing once. What was sequenced was blood. The clonotype was recovered from a woman aged 40 to 55 in good health.

The CDR3 loop is CASSSWEAQYF. Here the CDR3 DNA reads TGTGCCAGCTCTTCGTGGGAGGCCCAGTACTTC. This chain uses TRBV7-2 with TRBJ2-5; possible D gene TRBD2, 6 bases. The germline V and J ends were trimmed by 8 bases and 9 bases, with 13 bases remaining between them. The CDR3 consists of 11 residues. Germline CDR1 reads SGHTA; CDR2 reads FQGNSA.